This T cell receptor beta chain was sequenced in a study of cytomegalovirus exposure and HLA in healthy donors. General study results and limits: The Asian-associated ancestry cluster reportedly had fewer N-insertions than the approximately 700-donor mean in a later analysis. According to a later analysis, most TCR beta chains associated with CMV appeared HLA-restricted. The study listed 150 to 200 cytomegalovirus-associated TCR beta chains. In a later analysis, approximately 15,000 TCR beta sequences were associated with HLA alleles at 0.05 false discovery rate.

The PCR used 60 Vbeta and 13 Jbeta primers. Repertoires were generated with immunoSEQ multiplex PCR, while TCRdb's copy carries only in-frame clones and drops some. The sample lists some 200,000 clones; roughly 80% were seen once. About this clone itself: The target antigen is unknown.

The junction had 8 bases not matched to a gene; V was cut back by 7 bases and J by 4 bases. The CDR3 is 15 amino acids. Per the germline V gene, CDR1 is SEHNR and CDR2 is FQNEAQ (reference sequence). The receptor's source is a man aged 50 or older in good health and CMV-seronegative. Sequenced material: PBMCs. This rearrangement joins TRBV7-9 to TRBJ2-1, with 9 bases aligning to TRBD2. CDR3 region: CASTSAGGIYNEQFF. CDR3 bases: TGTGCCAGCACCTCGGCGGGGGGGATTTACAATGAGCAGTTCTTC.